This T cell receptor beta chain comes out of a study of control samples from healthy donors and cancer patients. Repertoires were generated with immunoSEQ multiplex PCR, while TCRdb's copy carries only in-frame clones and drops some. This table holds 100,000 to 120,000 clones, over 75% found once. CDR1 and CDR2 (germline): MNHEY, SVGAGI. The CDR3 is made up of 16 amino acids. Trimming took 4 bases from V and 4 from J, leaving 16 bases between them. V and J are TRBV6-5 and TRBJ2-2; unclear D gene. Material: PBMCs. This sequence was found in a woman aged 55-70 years with lung cancer. The CDR3 here is CASSSVWKRGTGELFF. CDR3 in DNA: TGTGCCAGCAGTTCAGTATGGAAACGAGGCACCGGGGAGCTGTTTTTT.